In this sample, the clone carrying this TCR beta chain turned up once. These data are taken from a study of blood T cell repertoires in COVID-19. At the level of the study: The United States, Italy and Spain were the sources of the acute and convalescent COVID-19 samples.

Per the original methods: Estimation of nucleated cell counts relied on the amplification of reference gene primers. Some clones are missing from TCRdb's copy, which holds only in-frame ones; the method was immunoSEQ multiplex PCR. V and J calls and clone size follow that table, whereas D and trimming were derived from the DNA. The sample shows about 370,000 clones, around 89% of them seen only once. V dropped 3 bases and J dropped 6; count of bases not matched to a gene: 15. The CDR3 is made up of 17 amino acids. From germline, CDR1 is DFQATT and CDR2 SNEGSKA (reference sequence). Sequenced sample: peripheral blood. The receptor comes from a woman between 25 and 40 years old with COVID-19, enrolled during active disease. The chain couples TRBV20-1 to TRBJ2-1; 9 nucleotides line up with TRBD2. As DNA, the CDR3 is TGCAGTGCTAGTAGCCCCCCTGGCGGGGGGGCATCCAATGAGCAGTTCTTC. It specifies CSASSPPGGGASNEQFF.